This T cell receptor (beta chain) was sequenced in a study of blood T cell repertoires in COVID-19. CDR3 length: 14 residues. Trimming removed 6 bases at V and 0 bases at J, with 6 bases between. CDR1 is MNHEY and CDR2 is SMNVEV in the germline V gene (reference sequence). Clones were read by immunoSEQ multiplex PCR, and TCRdb kept only the in-frame ones, dropping some. The top ten hold approximately 2.3% of the sample, which has around 250,000 clones, around 87% seen once. Sequencing input: peripheral blood. This clonotype was sampled from a woman aged 55-70 years with COVID-19, enrolled during active disease. The chain recombines TRBV27 with TRBJ2-6; no clear D gene. The chain's CDR3 is CASSRSSGANVLTF. CDR3 DNA sequence: TGTGCCAGCAGCCGTAGCTCTGGGGCCAACGTCCTGACTTTC.